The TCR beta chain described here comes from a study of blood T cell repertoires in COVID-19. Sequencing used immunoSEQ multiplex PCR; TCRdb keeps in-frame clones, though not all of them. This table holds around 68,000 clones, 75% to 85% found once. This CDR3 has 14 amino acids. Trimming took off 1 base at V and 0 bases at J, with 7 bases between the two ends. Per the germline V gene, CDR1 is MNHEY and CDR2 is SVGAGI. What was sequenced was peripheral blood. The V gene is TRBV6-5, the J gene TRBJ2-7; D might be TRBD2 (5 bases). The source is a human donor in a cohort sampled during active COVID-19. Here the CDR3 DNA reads TGTGCCAGCAGTTACTATGGGAGCTCCTACGAGCAGTACTTC. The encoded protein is CASSYYGSSYEQYF.